Listed below are T cell receptor beta chains from one sample, sequenced in a study of control samples from healthy donors and cancer patients. Sequencing used immunoSEQ multiplex PCR; TCRdb keeps in-frame clones, though not all of them. The sample holds 100,000 to 150,000 clones, 92% seen once. Sequencing input: PBMCs. These receptor sequences come from a man at least 80 years old with head and neck cancer. Both conserved end residues are part of each CDR3. A D gene is named only where the DNA matches it firmly. Rows may omit the clone size; those that give it use once, few, many or a size class.

TRBV4-3	TRBJ1-1	-	TRBD1	CASSRRPGQGAEAFF	TGCGCCAGCAGCCGAAGGCCCGGACAGGGCGCTGAAGCTTTCTTT
TRBV7-2	TRBJ2-5	-	-	CASSTSGEGQTQYF	TGTGCCAGCAGCACCTCAGGGGAGGGACAGACCCAGTACTTC
TRBV5-4	TRBJ1-2	-	-	CASSLVQNYGYTF	TGTGCCAGCAGCTTGGTTCAGAACTATGGCTACACCTTC
TRBV5-1	TRBJ2-1	-	-	CASRKGRERAFF	TGCGCCAGCAGAAAGGGCCGGGAGAGGGCGTTCTTC
TRBV10-3	TRBJ2-7	-	-	CAISEYGNEQYF	TGTGCCATCAGTGAGTATGGGAACGAGCAGTACTTC
TRBV19	TRBJ2-7	-	TRBD1	CASSMGNFGTGGFYEQYF	TGTGCCAGTAGTATGGGAAATTTTGGGACAGGGGGTTTCTACGAGCAGTACTTC
TRBV11-2	TRBJ1-1	few	TRBD1	CASTSDRVNTEAFF	TGTGCCAGCACCTCGGACAGGGTGAACACTGAAGCTTTCTTT
TRBV13	TRBJ1-5	once	-	CASSRGKGNQPQHF	TGTGCCAGCAGCCGAGGTAAGGGAAATCAGCCCCAGCATTTT
TRBV5-1	TRBJ1-1	-	-	CASSYGGNTEAFF	TGCGCCAGCAGCTACGGCGGGAACACTGAAGCTTTCTTT
TRBV5-6	TRBJ2-1	-	TRBD1	CASSIRQGAFYNEQFF	TGTGCCAGCAGCATTCGACAGGGGGCATTCTACAATGAGCAGTTCTTC
TRBV14	TRBJ2-3	-	TRBD2	CASSQITSGVNTDTQYF	TGTGCCAGCAGCCAAATCACTAGCGGGGTGAACACAGATACGCAGTATTTT
TRBV7-9	TRBJ2-5	-	-	CASSRGNKETQYF	TGTGCCAGCAGTAGGGGAAACAAAGAGACCCAGTACTTC
TRBV5-4	TRBJ2-2	-	-	CASRRGSQGSNTGELFF	TGTGCCAGCAGACGGGGATCACAGGGATCGAACACCGGGGAGCTGTTTTTT
TRBV25-1	TRBJ1-2	-	-	CASTSWGGDYGYTF	TGTGCCAGCACCTCATGGGGGGGAGACTATGGCTACACCTTC
TRBV2	TRBJ1-1	-	-	CASSEGAGNTEAFF	TGTGCCAGCAGTGAAGGGGCCGGGAACACTGAAGCTTTCTTT
TRBV5-1	TRBJ1-3	-	-	CASSPKSRISGNTIYF	TGCGCCAGCAGCCCCAAGAGTAGGATCTCTGGAAACACCATATATTTT
TRBV18	TRBJ2-6	-	TRBD1	CASSPLDQGVSGANVLTF	TGTGCCAGCTCACCACTAGACCAGGGGGTGTCCGGGGCCAACGTCCTGACTTTC
TRBV12-3/TRBV12-4	TRBJ2-2	-	-	CASSSDPGELFF	TGTGCCAGCAGTTCAGACCCCGGGGAGCTGTTTTTT
TRBV19	TRBJ1-1	-	TRBD1	CASSTWTGRDTEAFF	TGTGCCAGTAGTACTTGGACAGGGAGGGACACTGAAGCTTTCTTT
TRBV5-1	TRBJ2-7	-	TRBD1	CASSLEGDRVAEQYF	TGCGCCAGCAGCTTGGAAGGGGACAGGGTCGCCGAGCAGTACTTC
TRBV5-1	TRBJ2-1	-	TRBD2	CASSQGLAGYNEQFF	TGCGCCAGCAGCCAGGGACTAGCGGGATACAATGAGCAGTTCTTC
TRBV10-1	TRBJ2-1	-	TRBD2	CASSEGLAGDHYNEQFF	TGCGCCAGCAGTGAGGGTCTAGCGGGAGACCACTACAATGAGCAGTTCTTC
TRBV19	TRBJ2-3	-	TRBD2	CASSIRPGLAVADTQYF	TGTGCCAGTAGTATCCGACCGGGACTAGCGGTTGCAGATACGCAGTATTTT
TRBV7-9	TRBJ2-2	-	-	CASSLETGELFF	TGTGCCAGCAGCTTAGAGACCGGGGAGCTGTTTTTT
TRBV11-2	TRBJ1-2	-	-	CASSLGTGFLGYTF	TGTGCCAGCAGCTTAGGCACAGGGTTCCTGGGCTACACCTTC
TRBV29-1	TRBJ1-2	-	TRBD1	CSVGGQIYGYTF	TGCAGCGTTGGGGGACAGATCTATGGCTACACCTTC
TRBV5-1	TRBJ1-6	-	-	CASSAVRGGNSPLHF	TGCGCCAGCAGCGCCGTCAGGGGTGGAAATTCACCCCTCCACTTT
TRBV9	TRBJ2-3	-	TRBD2	CASALAGGPLDTQYF	TGTGCCAGCGCACTAGCGGGAGGGCCCTTAGATACGCAGTATTTT
TRBV19	TRBJ1-3	-	-	CASTPTRVSGNTIYF	TGTGCCAGTACCCCGACGAGGGTCTCTGGAAACACCATATATTTT
TRBV9	TRBJ2-3	once	TRBD2	CASSVGGEADTQYF	TGTGCCAGCAGCGTTGGGGGGGAGGCAGATACGCAGTATTTT
TRBV18	TRBJ1-1	-	-	CASSAMDSRGAFF	TGTGCCAGCTCAGCTATGGACAGCCGGGGGGCTTTCTTT
TRBV9	TRBJ2-3	-	-	CASSVVWPDTQYF	TGTGCCAGCAGCGTAGTGTGGCCAGATACGCAGTATTTT
TRBV27	TRBJ2-7	-	TRBD1	CASRRALYRGSSYEQYF	TGTGCCAGCAGACGAGCACTTTACAGGGGAAGCTCCTACGAGCAGTACTTC
TRBV30	TRBJ1-6	-	TRBD1	CAWSRDRLNSPLHF	TGTGCCTGGAGCCGGGACAGGCTTAATTCACCCCTCCACTTT
TRBV5-1	TRBJ2-7	few	-	CASSLLGNWEQYF	TGCGCCAGCAGCTTGCTAGGAAACTGGGAGCAGTACTTC
TRBV10-3	TRBJ2-3	-	TRBD2	CAISELGTSGTSRTDTQYF	TGTGCCATCAGTGAGTTAGGGACTAGCGGGACCTCGAGGACAGATACGCAGTATTTT
TRBV30	TRBJ1-4	-	-	CASKGQSGEKLFF	TGTGCCTCTAAAGGACAATCAGGGGAAAAACTGTTTTTT
TRBV5-1	TRBJ1-1	-	-	CASSSGQPNTEAFF	TGCGCCAGCAGCTCTGGACAGCCGAACACTGAAGCTTTCTTT
TRBV12-5	TRBJ2-5	once	TRBD2	CASVPGGEETQYF	TGTGCTAGTGTCCCCGGGGGGGAAGAGACCCAGTACTTC